Listed below are T cell receptor beta chains from one sample, sequenced in a study of blood T cell repertoires in COVID-19. Sequencing used immunoSEQ multiplex PCR; TCRdb keeps in-frame clones, though not all of them. Of 110,000 or so clones listed, over 70% were seen once; the top ten hold roughly 1.6%. The sequenced sample consisted of peripheral blood. These receptors all come from a man in his fifties with acute or convalescent COVID-19. Each CDR3 is given with its conserved first and last residue. Each record gives: V gene, D gene, J gene, clone size, CDR3 protein, CDR3 DNA. The D gene is left open where the match is weak. Expanded clones get a size class; other rows say once, few or many, or leave the size out.

>TRBV24-1|TRBD1|TRBJ1-1|.
CATSGTGKSTEAFF
TGTGCCACCAGTGGGACAGGGAAGAGCACTGAAGCTTTCTTT
>TRBV6-1|TRBD1|TRBJ1-3|.
CASSAGTGGLSSGNTIYF
TGTGCCAGCAGTGCCGGGACAGGCGGACTCAGCTCTGGAAACACCATATATTTT
>TRBV5-1|TRBD1|TRBJ2-3|few
CASSRIRQGGTDTQYF
TGCGCCAGCAGCCGGATTAGACAGGGCGGGACAGATACGCAGTATTTT
>TRBV4-2|TRBD1|TRBJ1-4|.
CASSQGGTGGSEKLFF
TGTGCCAGCAGCCAAGGTGGGACAGGGGGTAGTGAAAAACTGTTTTTT
>TRBV5-1|.|TRBJ2-7|.
CASSLATGSPYEQYF
TGCGCCAGCAGCTTGGCCACAGGGAGTCCCTACGAGCAGTACTTC
>TRBV5-4|TRBD2|TRBJ2-3|few
CASSLKRGGTDTQYF
TGTGCCAGCAGCTTAAAGCGGGGAGGCACAGATACGCAGTATTTT
>TRBV6-5|.|TRBJ1-3|.
CASSYGGAAGNTIYF
TGTGCCAGCAGTTATGGTGGTGCGGCTGGAAACACCATATATTTT
>TRBV5-1|.|TRBJ1-3|.
CASSSSGVGNTIYF
TGCGCCAGCAGCTCGTCAGGGGTTGGAAACACCATATATTTT
>TRBV7-2|.|TRBJ2-1|.
CASSLVVASRGYEQFF
TGTGCCAGCAGCTTAGTCGTGGCTAGCCGAGGGTATGAGCAGTTCTTC
>TRBV19|.|TRBJ2-1|.
CASDKPLIRRLINEGQFF
TGTGCCAGCGATAAGCCCCTTATTCGGAGACTCATCAATGAAGGGCAGTTCTTC
>TRBV11-2|.|TRBJ1-4|.
CASSSSGTPNEKLFF
TGTGCCAGCAGCTCCTCCGGGACACCCAATGAAAAACTGTTTTTT
>TRBV19|.|TRBJ1-1|.
CASSIWELNTEAFF
TGTGCCAGTAGTATATGGGAGTTGAACACTGAAGCTTTCTTT
>TRBV3-1/TRBV3-2|.|TRBJ2-1|once
CASSQDRSGSYNELFF
TGTGCCAGCAGCCAAGATAGGAGCGGCTCCTACAATGAGCTGTTCTTC
>TRBV6-2/TRBV6-3|TRBD1|TRBJ1-6|.
CASSYGTGYNSPLHF
TGTGCCAGCAGTTACGGGACAGGGTATAATTCACCCCTCCACTTT
>TRBV28|.|TRBJ1-5|once
CASSSLPRGLAQHF
TGTGCCAGCAGTTCCCTCCCCAGGGGCCTCGCCCAGCATTTT
>TRBV7-8|TRBD1|TRBJ2-3|.
CASSARGTGLSDTQYF
TGTGCCAGCAGCGCCCGAGGGACAGGGCTTTCTGATACGCAGTATTTT
>TRBV5-6|TRBD1|TRBJ1-4|.
CASSSGGPGEKLFF
TGTGCCAGCAGCTCAGGGGGCCCGGGTGAAAAACTGTTTTTT
>TRBV5-1|.|TRBJ1-1|.
CASRQEPGMNTEAFF
TGCGCCAGCAGGCAGGAGCCAGGGATGAACACTGAAGCTTTCTTT
>TRBV2|.|TRBJ1-2|.
CASREVLNYGYTF
TGTGCCAGCAGGGAAGTACTAAACTATGGCTACACCTTC
>TRBV11-3|.|TRBJ1-1|.
CASSLDASQGSEAFF
TGTGCCAGCAGCTTGGATGCTAGTCAGGGGTCTGAAGCTTTCTTT
>TRBV28|TRBD1|TRBJ1-6|.
CATGTANNSPLHF
TGTGCCACCGGGACAGCGAATAATTCACCCCTCCACTTT
>TRBV3-1/TRBV3-2|TRBD2|TRBJ2-3|.
CASSPRPTGGRLAGGMGVQYF
TGTGCCAGCAGCCCCCGACCGACAGGGGGTCGTCTAGCGGGGGGGATGGGGGTGCAGTATTTT
>TRBV12-3/TRBV12-4|TRBD1|TRBJ1-1|few
CASSDEDRGAFF
TGTGCCAGCAGTGATGAGGACAGGGGAGCTTTCTTT
>TRBV3-1/TRBV3-2|TRBD1|TRBJ1-1|.
CASSRQGALGSTEAFF
TGTGCCAGCAGCCGCCAGGGGGCTCTGGGTAGCACTGAAGCTTTCTTT
>TRBV7-2|.|TRBJ2-1|.
CASSPAGYGLRQFF
TGTGCCAGCAGCCCAGCGGGTTATGGCCTTAGGCAGTTCTTC
>TRBV5-1|.|TRBJ2-1|.
CASSFSGSYNEQFF
TGCGCCAGCAGCTTCTCCGGCTCCTACAATGAGCAGTTCTTC
>TRBV5-1|TRBD1|TRBJ1-2|.
CASSPGTGGNYGYTF
TGCGCCAGCAGCCCCGGGACAGGAGGGAACTATGGCTACACCTTC
>TRBV24-1|TRBD2|TRBJ2-1|.
CATSDPTSGRYNEQFF
TGTGCCACCAGTGATCCTACTAGCGGGAGGTACAATGAGCAGTTCTTC
>TRBV28|.|TRBJ1-1|.
CASSQGRTVMNTEAFF
TGTGCCAGCAGTCAAGGGAGGACCGTGATGAACACTGAAGCTTTCTTT
>TRBV6-5|TRBD1|TRBJ2-2|few
CASSYSTGGNTGELFF
TGTGCCAGCAGTTACTCGACAGGGGGAAACACCGGGGAGCTGTTTTTT
>TRBV19|.|TRBJ1-6|.
CASNDRFRNSPLHF
TGTGCCAGTAACGACAGGTTTCGTAATTCACCCCTCCACTTT
>TRBV28|TRBD1|TRBJ2-2|.
CASYISGTGGLQF
TGTGCCAGCTATATTTCCGGGACAGGGGGCTTACAGTTT
>TRBV5-1|.|TRBJ1-5|.
CASSLGGVSNQPQHF
TGCGCCAGCAGCTTGGGTGGAGTTAGCAATCAGCCCCAGCATTTT
>TRBV10-1|.|TRBJ2-2|.
CASSESYALRGTGELFF
TGCGCCAGCAGTGAATCGTATGCCCTCCGGGGAACCGGGGAGCTGTTTTTT
>TRBV18|.|TRBJ1-5|.
CASSPGREPQHF
TGTGCCAGCTCACCGGGGCGGGAACCCCAGCATTTT
>TRBV13|TRBD1|TRBJ1-6|once
CASSFGDRDNSPLHF
TGTGCCAGCAGCTTCGGGGACAGGGATAATTCACCCCTCCACTTT
>TRBV2|TRBD1|TRBJ1-4|.
CASSVAGQGSKLFF
TGTGCCAGCAGTGTTGCGGGACAGGGGTCAAAACTGTTTTTT
>TRBV7-3|.|TRBJ2-1|.
CASSRYTGNSYNEQFF
TGTGCCAGCAGCCGATATACGGGTAACTCCTACAATGAGCAGTTCTTC
>TRBV5-6|TRBD1|TRBJ2-7|.
CASSSGQGAYEQYF
TGTGCCAGCAGCTCCGGACAGGGGGCCTACGAGCAGTACTTC
>TRBV10-3|TRBD2|TRBJ2-1|.
CAISVATSGGRDEQFF
TGTGCCATCAGTGTGGCGACTAGCGGGGGGAGGGATGAGCAGTTCTTC
>TRBV28|.|TRBJ2-7|.
CAITGGGEHYEQYF
TGTGCCATTACCGGAGGCGGGGAGCACTACGAGCAGTACTTC
>TRBV13|TRBD2|TRBJ2-7|.
CASSLGLRLAVPYEQYF
TGTGCCAGCAGCTTAGGACTAAGACTAGCGGTCCCCTACGAGCAGTACTTC
>TRBV4-1|TRBD1|TRBJ1-2|.
CASSQEGTVSYGYTF
TGCGCCAGCAGCCAAGAGGGGACAGTATCATATGGCTACACCTTC
>TRBV7-9|TRBD1|TRBJ1-2|.
CASSLRDRVLRGYTF
TGTGCCAGCAGCTTACGGGACAGGGTGCTTCGAGGCTACACCTTC
>TRBV7-9|.|TRBJ1-1|few
CASSLLQTNTEAFF
TGTGCCAGCAGCTTATTACAGACAAACACTGAAGCTTTCTTT
>TRBV24-1|TRBD2|TRBJ2-1|.
CATSDILAGGQMYNEQFF
TGTGCCACCAGTGATATCCTAGCGGGGGGGCAAATGTACAATGAGCAGTTCTTC
>TRBV4-1|.|TRBJ2-5|.
CASSQDGAGAHGETQYF
TGCGCCAGCAGCCAAGACGGTGCGGGCGCCCATGGGGAGACCCAGTACTTC
>TRBV6-1|.|TRBJ2-2|.
CASSFSRTGELFF
TGTGCCAGCAGTTTTAGTCGGACCGGGGAGCTGTTTTTT
>TRBV6-1|TRBD1|TRBJ2-4|.
CASSEAQGRTGRENIQYF
TGTGCCAGCAGTGAAGCGCAGGGTCGGACAGGTCGGGAAAACATTCAGTACTTC
>TRBV2|TRBD1|TRBJ1-1|.
CASIRQGNTEAFF
TGTGCCAGCATCCGACAGGGGAACACTGAAGCTTTCTTT
>TRBV2|.|TRBJ2-1|.
CASSEVEGAEQFF
TGTGCCAGCAGTGAAGTGGAGGGCGCGGAGCAGTTCTTC
>TRBV2|TRBD1|TRBJ1-2|once
CASSERFGTAYGYTF
TGTGCCAGCAGTGAAAGGTTTGGGACAGCCTATGGCTACACCTTC
>TRBV11-2|.|TRBJ2-1|.
CASSLVSAGRAYNEQFF
TGTGCCAGCAGCTTAGTGTCCGCCGGCAGGGCGTACAATGAGCAGTTCTTC
>TRBV4-1|TRBD2|TRBJ2-3|.
CASSHVAGLAGTDTQYF
TGCGCCAGCAGCCACGTCGCTGGACTAGCGGGCACAGATACGCAGTATTTT
>TRBV12-3/TRBV12-4|.|TRBJ1-1|.
CASSFSREAFF
TGTGCCAGCAGTTTTAGCCGTGAAGCTTTCTTT
>TRBV24-1|TRBD2|TRBJ2-6|.
CATSGREGPGANVLTF
TGTGCCACCAGTGGAAGGGAGGGACCTGGGGCCAACGTCCTGACTTTC
>TRBV12-3/TRBV12-4|.|TRBJ1-3|.
CASGAFGNTIYF
TGTGCCAGCGGGGCTTTTGGAAACACCATATATTTT
>TRBV2|.|TRBJ2-2|.
CASSGEENTGELFF
TGTGCCAGCAGTGGGGAGGAAAACACCGGGGAGCTGTTTTTT
>TRBV28|TRBD1|TRBJ2-7|.
CASSFSWSPEGQGRGGFYEQYF
TGTGCCAGCAGTTTTTCTTGGTCCCCGGAAGGACAGGGAAGGGGTGGATTCTACGAGCAGTACTTC
>TRBV5-6|.|TRBJ1-2|.
CASSFQGQGTTF
TGTGCCAGCAGCTTCCAGGGTCAGGGCACCACCTTC